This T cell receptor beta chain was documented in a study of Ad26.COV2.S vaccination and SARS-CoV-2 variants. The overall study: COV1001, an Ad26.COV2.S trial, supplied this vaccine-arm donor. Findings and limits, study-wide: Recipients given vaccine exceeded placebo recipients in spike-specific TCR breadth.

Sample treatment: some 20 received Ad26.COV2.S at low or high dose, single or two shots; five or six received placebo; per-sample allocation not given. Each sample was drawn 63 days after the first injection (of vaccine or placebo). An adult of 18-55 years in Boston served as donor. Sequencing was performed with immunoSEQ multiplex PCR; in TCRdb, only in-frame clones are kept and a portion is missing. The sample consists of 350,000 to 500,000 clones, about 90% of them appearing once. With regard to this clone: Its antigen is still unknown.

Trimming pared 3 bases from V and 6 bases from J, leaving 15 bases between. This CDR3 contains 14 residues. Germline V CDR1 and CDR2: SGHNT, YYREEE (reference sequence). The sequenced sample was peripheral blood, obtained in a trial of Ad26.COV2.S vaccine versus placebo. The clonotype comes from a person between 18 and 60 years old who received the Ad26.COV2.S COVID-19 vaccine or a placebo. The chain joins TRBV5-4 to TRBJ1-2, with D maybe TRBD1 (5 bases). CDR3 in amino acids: CASSSQGREDGYTF. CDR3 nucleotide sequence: TGTGCCAGCAGCTCGCAGGGAAGAGAGGATGGCTACACCTTC.